The source of this T cell receptor (beta chain) is a study of post-analysis software for immune sequencing data. In the case of this clonotype: Its antigen remains unknown.

In germline, CDR1 is MGHRA, CDR2 YSYEKL. Trimming left V 5 bases short and J 6 bases short, with 17 bases between. The CDR3 length is 15 residues. Study results and limitations: Among multiple sclerosis patients, normalized Chao1 diversity was significantly below that of controls. Five TRBV segments appeared more often in patients than in controls, and TRBV5-6, TRBV5-1 and TRBV20-1 were among these.

Built from TCR beta cDNA, the libraries had unique molecular identifiers in them. TCRdb passed the PCR reads through MiXCR, listing each CDR3 protein once. Of around 440,000 distinct CDR3 sequences in the sample, around 40% were seen once. V is TRBV4-1 and J is TRBJ2-1; tentatively, D is TRBD1 or TRBD2 (5 bases each). Source material: blood. The TCR was taken from a girl between 5 and 17 years old with multiple sclerosis. As DNA, the CDR3 is TGCGCCAGCAGCAGAAGGGGAGATGGGCCCAATGAGCAGTTCTTC. This sequence encodes CASSRRGDGPNEQFF.